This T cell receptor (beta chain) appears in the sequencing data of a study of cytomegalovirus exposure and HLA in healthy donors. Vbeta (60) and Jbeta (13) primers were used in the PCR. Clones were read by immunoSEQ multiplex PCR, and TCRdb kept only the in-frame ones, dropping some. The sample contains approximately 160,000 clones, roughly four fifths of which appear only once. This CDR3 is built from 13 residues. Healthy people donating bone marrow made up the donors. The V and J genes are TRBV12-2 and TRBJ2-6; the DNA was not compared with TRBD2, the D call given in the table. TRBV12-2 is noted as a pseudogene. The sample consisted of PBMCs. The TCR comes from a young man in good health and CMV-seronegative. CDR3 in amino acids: CASCGSGANVLTF. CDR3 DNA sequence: TGTGCAAGTTGCGGCTCTGGGGCCAACGTCCTGACTTTC.